This record concerns one T cell receptor (beta chain) sequence. In its sample, this clone was seen a few times. It lacks a known antigen. Base qualities were left out, and no much larger clone turns up one base away. From each donor, a single peripheral blood sample of about 110 mL on average was drawn into heparinised tubes. A BD FACSAria II and a panel including CD45RO, CCR7, CD25, CD127, CD95 and CD27 were used to sort naive, central memory, regulatory and stem cell-like memory CD4+ T cells. Every sorted population had a purity above 95%. PBMCs were separated immediately by Lymphoprep density gradient centrifugation and were stained directly, without being cultured. To minimize batch effects, samples were stained and sorted in pairs, one healthy donor with one patient per experiment. V is pared back by 0 bases and J by 7 bases, with 11 bases lying between the germline termini. The germline V gene provides CDR1 SGHDN and CDR2 FVKESK. The CDR3 runs 14 amino acids, cysteine and phenylalanine included. CDR3 DNA only is kept here, 42 bases in frame from base 1.

All of the isolated RNA was reverse transcribed with the High Capacity cDNA Reverse Transcription Kit, so expressed TCRB transcripts were sequenced. Deep immunoSEQ sequencing was applied to naive, central memory and regulatory T cell samples, giving an average of around 3.4 million total reads per sample. Sorted cells were lysed in RLT buffer, and RNA was extracted using DNase-treated RNeasy Micro or Mini kits according to cell number. Each cell subset was processed on its own to prevent cross-contamination, while patient and healthy donor samples were processed together. Using the immunoSEQ multiplex PCR, TCRB sequences were amplified from cDNA into 87-bp fragments spanning the CDR3 region. The amplicons were sequenced using the Illumina HiSeq platform. The authors' analysis ran thus. PCR bias was corrected computationally using synthetic template baselines, and reads within Hamming distance 2 were collapsed, with unmergeable singletons discarded. Reads were aligned to IMGT to assign V, D and J genes, CDR3 length, and insertions or deletions at six rearrangement sites. Within each subset, clonotype counts were normalized to sorted cell number, after which true diversity and Gini coefficients were computed with the tcR R package. Repertoire sharing was quantified using the overlap coefficient calculated on TCRB nucleotide sequences. Out-of-frame TCRB sequences from naive cells were analyzed to stand in for the pre-selection repertoire. TCRdb stores this immuneACCESS table with in-frame sequences only. Part of the clones is absent; in the studies checked, under half of the shortfall reflects unresolved V genes, and no reason is known for the rest. D and trimming were read from the DNA, whereas the V and J calls and clone size are those reported in that table. This sample holds around 400,000 clones; about 14% were observed only once. Approximately 0.019% of the sample is held by the ten biggest clonotypes.

These data originate in a study of beta chain features in type 1 diabetes (dated by TCRdb to 2016 to 2018). About the investigation overall: Mean age, gender distribution, total cell number and subset yield were not different between patients and healthy donors. In the study, TCRB repertoires of sorted circulating CD4+ T cell subsets from recently diagnosed type 1 diabetes patients were compared with those of matched healthy donors. Across all samples, about 110 million sorted cells were examined, and cell number per subset correlated strongly with RNA yield. Whereas all 28 donors provided naive and central memory subsets, regulatory and stem cell-like memory subsets were isolated from just 8 patients and roughly 8 healthy donors. Beyond this particular receptor, the publication reports: Because cDNA rather than genomic DNA was sequenced, highly expressing activated cells could have been over-represented, although no difference in activation and CD3 levels was found between groups. HLA sub-analyses involved small numbers of individuals, so any influence of HLA type on TCRB rearrangement remained unresolved. Shorter templates might have been favored by PCR, but patient and control samples were amplified and corrected together, so both groups would have been affected equally by any skew. Type 1 diabetes patients showed a moderate but significant shortening of TCRB CDR3 length in all four CD4+ subsets. The naive, central memory and regulatory TCRB repertoires appeared to resemble one another more closely among patients than among healthy donors. At VDJ recombination sites, type 1 diabetes patients had fewer insertions and more deleted nucleotides, which implies abnormalities in thymic rearrangement.

Sequences were obtained from naive CD4+ T cells from blood. Reading the label with the study, this specimen's cell subset or site is: true naive CD4+ T cells. The receptor was isolated from a woman between 18 and 29 years old in good health. The chain links TRBV14 with TRBJ2-3, with TRBD2 as a weak D call on 5 bases. The CDR3 in this case is CASSQDPGSNTQYF. At the DNA level, the sequence is TGTGCCAGCAGCCAAGATCCGGGATCGAATACGCAGTATTTT.